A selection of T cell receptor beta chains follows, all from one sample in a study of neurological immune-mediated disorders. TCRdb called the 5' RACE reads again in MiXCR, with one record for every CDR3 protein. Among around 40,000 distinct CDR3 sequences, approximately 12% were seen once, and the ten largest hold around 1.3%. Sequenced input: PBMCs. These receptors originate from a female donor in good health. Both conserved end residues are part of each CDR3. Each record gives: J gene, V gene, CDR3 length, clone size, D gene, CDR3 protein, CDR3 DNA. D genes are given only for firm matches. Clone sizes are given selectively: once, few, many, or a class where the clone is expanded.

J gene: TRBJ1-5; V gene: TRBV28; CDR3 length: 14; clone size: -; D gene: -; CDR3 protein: CASSLGHSGQPQHF; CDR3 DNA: TGTGCCAGCAGTTTGGGACATTCGGGGCAGCCCCAGCATTTT
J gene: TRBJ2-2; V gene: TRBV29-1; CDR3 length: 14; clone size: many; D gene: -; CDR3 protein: CSVRGGTNTGELFF; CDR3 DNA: TGCAGCGTACGAGGGGGAACGAACACCGGGGAGCTGTTTTTT
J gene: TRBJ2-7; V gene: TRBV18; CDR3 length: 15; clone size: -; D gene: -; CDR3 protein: CASSPMKGSSYEQYF; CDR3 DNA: TGTGCCAGCTCACCAATGAAAGGGAGCTCCTACGAGCAGTACTTC
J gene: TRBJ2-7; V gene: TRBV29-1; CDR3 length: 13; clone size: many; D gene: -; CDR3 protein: CSVEAGVGYEQYF; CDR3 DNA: TGCAGCGTTGAAGCGGGAGTAGGCTACGAGCAGTACTTC
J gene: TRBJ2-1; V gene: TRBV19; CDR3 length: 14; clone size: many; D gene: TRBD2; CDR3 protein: CASSIRSGSNEQFF; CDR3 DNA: TGTGCCAGTAGTATAAGGAGCGGGAGCAATGAGCAGTTCTTC
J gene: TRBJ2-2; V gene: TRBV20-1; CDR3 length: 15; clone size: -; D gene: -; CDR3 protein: CSTREMTGPAGELFF; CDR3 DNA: TGCAGTACTAGAGAAATGACCGGACCCGCCGGGGAGCTGTTTTTT
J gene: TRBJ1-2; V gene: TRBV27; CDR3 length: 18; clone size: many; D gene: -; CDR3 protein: CASSLSFMAQGGSRGYTF; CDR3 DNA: TGTGCCAGCAGTTTATCTTTTATGGCCCAAGGTGGTTCAAGGGGCTACACCTTC
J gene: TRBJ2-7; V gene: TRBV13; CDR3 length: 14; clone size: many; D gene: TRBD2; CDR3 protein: CASRTSGTGGEQYF; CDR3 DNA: TGTGCCAGCAGAACTAGCGGGACGGGGGGCGAGCAGTACTTC
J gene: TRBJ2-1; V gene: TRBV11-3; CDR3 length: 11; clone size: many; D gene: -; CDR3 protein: CASSPGLEQFF; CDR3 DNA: TGTGCCAGCAGCCCTGGTTTAGAGCAGTTCTTC
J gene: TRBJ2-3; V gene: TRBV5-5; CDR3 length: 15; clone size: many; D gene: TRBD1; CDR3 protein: CASRLTGASTDTQYF; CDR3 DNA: TGTGCCAGCAGACTGACAGGGGCAAGTACAGATACGCAGTATTTT
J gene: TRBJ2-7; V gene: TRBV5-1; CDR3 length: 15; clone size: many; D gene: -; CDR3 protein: CASSPAGGADYEQYF; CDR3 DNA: TGCGCCAGCAGCCCGGCCGGGGGCGCCGACTACGAGCAGTACTTC
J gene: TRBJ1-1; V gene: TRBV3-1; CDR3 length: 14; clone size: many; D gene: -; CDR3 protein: CASSARMADTEAFF; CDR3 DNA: TGTGCCAGCAGCGCTCGAATGGCTGACACTGAAGCTTTCTTT
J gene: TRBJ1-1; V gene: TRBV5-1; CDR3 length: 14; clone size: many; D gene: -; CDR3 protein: CASRPAGDWTEAFF; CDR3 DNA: TGCGCCAGCAGACCTGCGGGGGATTGGACTGAAGCTTTCTTT
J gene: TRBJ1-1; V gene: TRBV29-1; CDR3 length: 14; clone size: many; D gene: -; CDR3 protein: CSVSRDGLGTEAFF; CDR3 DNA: TGCAGCGTTAGCAGGGACGGGCTCGGGACTGAAGCTTTCTTT
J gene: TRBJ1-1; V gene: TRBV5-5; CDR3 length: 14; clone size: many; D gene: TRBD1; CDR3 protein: CASSRDRANTEAFF; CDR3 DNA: TGTGCCAGCAGCAGGGACAGGGCGAACACTGAAGCTTTCTTT
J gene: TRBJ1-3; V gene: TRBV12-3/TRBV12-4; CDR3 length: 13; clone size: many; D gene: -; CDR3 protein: CASSLTEGNTIYF; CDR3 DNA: TGTGCCAGCAGTCTGACGGAGGGAAACACCATATATTTT
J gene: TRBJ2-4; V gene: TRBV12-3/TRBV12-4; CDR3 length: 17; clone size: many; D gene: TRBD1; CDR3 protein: CASSLPTGIIAKNIQYF; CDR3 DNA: TGTGCCAGCAGTTTACCGACAGGGATTATAGCCAAAAACATTCAGTACTTC
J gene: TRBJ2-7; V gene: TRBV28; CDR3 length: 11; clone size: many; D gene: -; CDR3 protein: CASSFQFEQYF; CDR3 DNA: TGTGCCAGCAGTTTCCAGTTCGAGCAGTACTTC
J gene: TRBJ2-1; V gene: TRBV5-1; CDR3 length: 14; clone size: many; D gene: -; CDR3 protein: CASSLATYYNEQFF; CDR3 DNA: TGCGCCAGCAGCTTGGCCACATATTACAATGAGCAGTTCTTC
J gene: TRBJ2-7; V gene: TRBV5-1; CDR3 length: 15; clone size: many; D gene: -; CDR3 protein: CASSSDTGGGVKQYF; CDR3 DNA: TGCGCCAGCAGCTCAGACACCGGGGGCGGAGTGAAGCAGTACTTC
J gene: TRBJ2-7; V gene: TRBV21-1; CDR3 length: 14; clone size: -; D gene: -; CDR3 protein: CASTRSTRSYEQYF; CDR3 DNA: TGTGCCAGCACCCGGAGCACCCGATCCTACGAGCAGTACTTC
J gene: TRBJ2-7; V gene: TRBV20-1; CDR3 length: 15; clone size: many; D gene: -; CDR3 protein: CSARDLARVSYEQYF; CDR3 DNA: TGCAGTGCTAGAGATTTAGCGCGGGTTTCCTACGAGCAGTACTTC
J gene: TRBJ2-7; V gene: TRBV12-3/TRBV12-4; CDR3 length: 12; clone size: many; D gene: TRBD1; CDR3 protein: CASSLGQGAGHF; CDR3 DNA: TGTGCCAGCAGTTTGGGGCAGGGGGCCGGCCACTTC
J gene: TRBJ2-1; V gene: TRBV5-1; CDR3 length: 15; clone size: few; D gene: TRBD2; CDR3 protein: CASSLLAGGPGEQFF; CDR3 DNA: TGCGCCAGCAGCCTACTAGCGGGGGGGCCTGGTGAGCAGTTCTTC
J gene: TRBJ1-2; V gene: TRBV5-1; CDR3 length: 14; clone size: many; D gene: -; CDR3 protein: CASTSLGRGGGYTF; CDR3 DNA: TGCGCCAGCACCTCCCTAGGGAGGGGCGGTGGCTACACCTTC
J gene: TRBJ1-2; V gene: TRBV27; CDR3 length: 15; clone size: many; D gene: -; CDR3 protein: CASSPRRGANYGYTF; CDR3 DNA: TGTGCCAGCAGTCCACGACGGGGAGCTAACTATGGCTACACCTTC
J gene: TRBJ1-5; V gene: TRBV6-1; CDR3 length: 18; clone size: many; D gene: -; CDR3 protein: CASSEYNWGRESNQPQHF; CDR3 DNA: TGTGCCAGCAGTGAATATAATTGGGGCAGGGAAAGCAATCAGCCCCAGCATTTT
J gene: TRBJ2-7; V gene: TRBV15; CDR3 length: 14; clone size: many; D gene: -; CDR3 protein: CATSQTTVNYEQYF; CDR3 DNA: TGTGCCACCAGCCAGACCACAGTGAACTACGAGCAGTACTTC
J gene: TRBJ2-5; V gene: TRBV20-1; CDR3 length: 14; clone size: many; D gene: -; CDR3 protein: CSARPGVAHETQYF; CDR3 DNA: TGCAGTGCTAGACCGGGGGTAGCCCATGAGACCCAGTACTTC
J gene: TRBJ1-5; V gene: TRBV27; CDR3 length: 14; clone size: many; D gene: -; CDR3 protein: CTQSGASSNQPQHF; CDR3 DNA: TGTACCCAAAGCGGGGCCTCGAGCAATCAGCCCCAGCATTTT
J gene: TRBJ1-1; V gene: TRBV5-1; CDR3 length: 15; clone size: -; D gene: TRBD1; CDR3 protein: CASSRGQLLNTEAFF; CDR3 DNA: TGCGCCAGCAGCAGGGGACAGTTACTTAACACTGAAGCTTTCTTT
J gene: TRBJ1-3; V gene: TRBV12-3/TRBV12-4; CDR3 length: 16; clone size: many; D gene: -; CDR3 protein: CASRPRTGYSGNTIYF; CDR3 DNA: TGTGCCAGCAGACCCCGCACAGGTTACTCTGGAAACACCATATATTTT
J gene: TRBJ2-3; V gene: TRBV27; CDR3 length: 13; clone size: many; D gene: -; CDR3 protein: CASSFGLSDTQYF; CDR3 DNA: TGTGCCAGCAGTTTTGGGTTATCGGATACGCAGTATTTT
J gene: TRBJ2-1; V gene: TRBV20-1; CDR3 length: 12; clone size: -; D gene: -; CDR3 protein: CSAFYMVREQFF; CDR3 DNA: TGCAGTGCTTTCTACATGGTCCGAGAGCAGTTCTTC
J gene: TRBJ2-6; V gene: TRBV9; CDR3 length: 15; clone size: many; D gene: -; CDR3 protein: CASSPDTSGANVLTF; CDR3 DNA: TGTGCCAGCAGCCCCGACACATCTGGGGCCAACGTCCTGACTTTC
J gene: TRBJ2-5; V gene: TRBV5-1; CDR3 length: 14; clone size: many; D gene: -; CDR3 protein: CASSPPGTQETQYF; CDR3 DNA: TGCGCCAGCAGCCCCCCAGGGACCCAAGAGACCCAGTACTTC